The 22 T cell receptor beta chains below come from one sample, sequenced in a study of T cell responses to AZD1222 COVID-19 vaccine. Generated by immunoSEQ multiplex PCR, the TCRdb table keeps only in-frame clones and is missing some. The sample has approximately 130,000 clones, roughly 93% seen once. The sequencing here drew on peripheral blood, taken on day 0 of AZD1222 vaccination. Source of these receptors: an adult in good health.

The J gene is TRBJ1-4, the V gene TRBV6-5, with 9 bases lining up with TRBD1. V trimming: 4 bases; J trimming: 8 bases; junction bases outside the gene matches: 8. The germline CDR1 and CDR2 sequences are MNHEY and SVGAGI. This CDR3 contains 15 residues. DNA of the CDR3: TGTGCCAGCAGTTTAGACAGGGGGAGTTTGGAAAAACTGTTTTTT. Translating it yields CASSLDRGSLEKLFF.

The chain recombines TRBV7-9 with TRBJ2-1, with D hard to call. CDR3 length equals 14 residues. V dropped 1 base and J dropped 8 bases, with 12 bases sitting between them. CDR1 and CDR2 (germline): SEHNR, FQNEAQ (reference sequence). In DNA, the CDR3 is TGTGCCAGCAGCTTAGTGCAAGTGGGCTATGAGCAGTTCTTC. It encodes CASSLVQVGYEQFF.

This rearrangement joins TRBV19 to TRBJ1-5; unclear D gene. Germline assignment: CDR1 LNHDA and CDR2 SQIVND (reference sequence). The CDR3 covers 13 residues. The V end was cut by 10 bases, the J end by 4 bases, with 14 bases between. The CDR3 nucleotides are TGTGCCACCCAGAGGGATTGGAATCAGCCCCAGCATTTT. This sequence encodes CATQRDWNQPQHF.

The chain employs TRBV3-1 (or the pseudogene TRBV3-2) and TRBJ2-1, with TRBD2 matching 9 bases. J gave up 4 bases and V 3 bases, and 13 bases lay outside the gene matches. The CDR3 is made up of 18 amino acids. Germline V lookup: CDR1 LGHDT, CDR2 YNNKEL (reference sequence). The CDR3 DNA follows: TGTGCCAGCAGCCATTGGGGGGAGGGGCTAGCGGGATACAATGAGCAGTTCTTC. Translated: CASSHWGEGLAGYNEQFF.

The chain is built from TRBV7-9 and TRBJ2-1; D not certain. Germline V CDR1 and CDR2: SEHNR, FQNEAQ (reference sequence). V lost 1 base and J 12 bases, leaving 7 bases between the germline ends. This CDR3 has 11 residues. The CDR3 is CASSLEGWQFF. CDR3 in DNA: TGTGCCAGCAGCTTAGAGGGATGGCAGTTCTTC.

This rearrangement joins TRBV2 to TRBJ1-4; tentative D call: TRBD1 (5 bases). With 4 bases removed from V and 7 bases from J, the gap between germline ends came to 10 bases. In germline, CDR1 is SNHLY, CDR2 FYNNEI. The CDR3 totals 13 residues. The DNA for the CDR3 is TGTGCCAGCAGTGTCAGGGATACTGAAAAACTGTTTTTT. Translating gives CASSVRDTEKLFF.

The chain links TRBV7-9 to TRBJ2-7; 9 bases agree with TRBD1. This CDR3 has 14 amino acids. J lost 4 bases, V lost 7 bases, and 8 bases had no gene match. CDR1 is SEHNR and CDR2 is FQNEAQ in the germline V gene (reference sequence). The CDR3 is CASTNRDRVYEQYF. The CDR3 DNA reads as TGTGCCAGCACCAACCGGGACAGGGTGTACGAGCAGTACTTC. The complete variable domain, with remaining parts taken from reference TRBV7-9 and TRBJ2-7, reads DTGVSQNPRHKITKRGQNVTFRCDPISEHNRLYWYRQTLGQGPEFLTYFQNEAQLEKSRLLSDRFSAERPKGSFSTLEIQRTEQGDSAMYLCASTNRDRVYEQYFGPGTRLTVT.

As for this clone: Germline and junction disagree at one end, which may indicate a read error. CDR3 residues: CASSVAGEISALHF. The DNA of the CDR3 is TGTGCCAGCAGCGTAGCCGGGGAGATTTCAGCCCTCCACTTT. V gene TRBV9 combines with J gene TRBJ1-6, with D hard to call. The germline V gene encodes CDR1 SGDLS and CDR2 YYNGEE. The CDR3 runs to 14 residues. Full variable domain (outside the CDR3, taken from reference TRBV9 and TRBJ1-6): DSGVTQTPKHLITATGQRVTLRCSPRSGDLSVYWYQQSLDQGLQFLIQYYNGEERAKGNILERFSAQQFPDLHSELNLSSLELGDSALYFCASSVAGEISALHFGNGTRLTVT.

This chain uses TRBV5-1 with TRBJ1-4; D is undetermined. Trimming took off 0 bases at V and 0 bases at J, with 9 bases between the two ends. CDR1 SGHRS and CDR2 YFSETQ come from the germline V gene. There are 16 residues in the CDR3. The CDR3 bases are TGCGCCAGCAGCTTGGTCGCGGGTGCAACTAATGAAAAACTGTTTTTT. Its translation: CASSLVAGATNEKLFF.

In nucleotides, the CDR3 is TGCAGCGTTGGGGAAGGATTAGGCTACACCTTC. Its protein product is CSVGEGLGYTF. The J gene is TRBJ1-2, the V gene TRBV29-1, with D unclear. With 4 bases removed from V and 8 bases from J, the gap between germline ends came to 11 bases. Germline V gives CDR1 SQVTM, CDR2 ANQGSEA. The CDR3 length is 11 residues.

This chain joins TRBV29-1 and TRBJ1-1, with D unresolved. The CDR3 length is 11 residues. The V end lost 5 bases, the J end lost 0 bases, and 4 bases lay between the germline ends. The germline CDR1 and CDR2 sequences are SQVTM and ANQGSEA. This CDR3 is CSVTMNTEAFF. Written as DNA, the CDR3 is TGCAGCGTTACTATGAACACTGAAGCTTTCTTT. Variable domain in full (rest from reference TRBV29-1 and TRBJ1-1): SAVISQKPSRDICQRGTSLTIQCQVDSQVTMMFWYRQQPGQSLTLIATANQGSEATYESGFVIDKFPISRPNLTFSTLTVSNMSPEDSSIYLCSVTMNTEAFFGQGTRLTVV.

V usage is TRBV19 and J usage is TRBJ1-6; TRBD1 matches at 10 bases. This CDR3 has 15 amino acids. Trimming at V came to 7 bases and at J to 7 bases, leaving 7 bases not matched to a gene. In germline, CDR1 is LNHDA, CDR2 SQIVND (reference sequence). In nucleotides, the CDR3 is TGTGCCAGTATGTTGGGACAGGGGATCAATTCACCCCTCCACTTT. Its translation is CASMLGQGINSPLHF.

The rearrangement links TRBV4-2 to TRBJ1-5; D possibly corresponds to TRBD1 (5 bases). The CDR3 has 19 residues. Germline V gene sequence: CDR1 LGHNA, CDR2 YNFKEQ. With 1 base removed from V and 5 bases from J, the gap between germline ends came to 24 bases. The CDR3 sequence is CASSQVQHQQGRGDQPQHF. DNA for the CDR3: TGTGCCAGCAGCCAAGTTCAGCATCAACAAGGAAGAGGGGATCAGCCCCAGCATTTT.

V gene TRBV4-1 combines with J gene TRBJ2-7, with unresolved D. This CDR3 has 15 amino acids. Deletions cut 0 bases from V and 1 base from J, with 10 bases between. Germline-derived CDR1 and CDR2 are MGHRA and YSYEKL. The CDR3 DNA follows: TGCGCCAGCAGCCAAGATCGGTTGAGTTCCTACGAGCAGTACTTC. Its protein product is CASSQDRLSSYEQYF.

The chain joins TRBV9 to TRBJ1-1; perhaps TRBD1 as D (6 bases). V lost 3 bases, J lost 0 bases, and 9 bases lay in between. Germline loops: CDR1 SGDLS, CDR2 YYNGEE. The CDR3 sequence is 14 residues long. CDR3 sequence (DNA): TGTGCCAGCAGCGCCGGACAGATGAACACTGAAGCTTTCTTT. Its protein is CASSAGQMNTEAFF.

This chain uses TRBV7-2 with TRBJ1-6, with D possibly TRBD1 on 5 matching bases. CDR1 and CDR2 (germline): SGHTA, FQGNSA. The CDR3 has 13 residues. V shed 3 bases and J shed 12 bases, with 12 bases lying between them. CDR3 sequence reads: CASSLEGSKPLHF. As DNA, the CDR3 is TGTGCCAGCAGCTTGGAGGGGTCAAAACCCCTCCACTTT.

The chain carries TRBV3-1 (or the pseudogene TRBV3-2) and TRBJ1-4; 11 nucleotides agree with TRBD1. The germline V gene encodes CDR1 LGHDT and CDR2 YNNKEL (reference sequence). This CDR3 is 18 amino acids long. The V segment lost 3 bases and the J segment 3 bases; nucleotides outside the gene matches: 9. The CDR3, as DNA: TGTGCCAGCAGCCATTGGACAGGGGGCGTATCTTCTAATGAAAAACTGTTTTTT. Its protein product is CASSHWTGGVSSNEKLFF.

The V and J genes are TRBV10-1 and TRBJ1-1; 7 bases are a match to TRBD1. CDR3 size: 13 residues. Germline assignment: CDR1 WNHNN and CDR2 SYGVQD (reference sequence). Unmatched junction bases numbered 6, after V lost 8 bases and J lost 3 bases. The CDR3 here is CASLTGVDTEAFF. DNA for the CDR3: TGCGCCAGCCTTACAGGGGTCGACACTGAAGCTTTCTTT.

The rearrangement joins TRBV28 to TRBJ1-2; weak D call: TRBD1 (6 bases). This CDR3 region has 14 residues. Per the germline V gene, CDR1 is MDHEN and CDR2 is SYDVKM. V lost 2 bases, J lost 8 bases, and 15 bases lay in between. In DNA form, the CDR3 reads TGTGCCAGCAGTTTACCCGACAGGACAAAAGGCTACACCTTC. Protein: CASSLPDRTKGYTF.

This chain joins TRBV9 and TRBJ2-6; D is possibly TRBD1 or TRBD2 (5 bases each). Trimming stripped 0 bases from V and 0 bases from J, with 10 bases between. Germline-derived CDR1 and CDR2 are SGDLS and YYNGEE. This CDR3 contains 17 residues. The CDR3 DNA reads as TGTGCCAGCAGCGTAGCGGGGCGGACCTCTGGGGCCAACGTCCTGACTTTC. Translated: CASSVAGRTSGANVLTF.

The CDR3 region is CASSSGQGTTGELFF. In DNA, the CDR3 is TGCGCCAGCAGCTCGGGACAGGGCACGACCGGGGAGCTGTTTTTT. The rearrangement links TRBV5-1 to TRBJ2-2; 9 bases line up with TRBD1. CDR1 is SGHRS, CDR2 YFSETQ, per germline. This CDR3 has 15 residues. V trimming: 3 bases; J trimming: 5 bases; junction bases outside the gene matches: 5.

The chain combines TRBV19 with TRBJ1-5, with no clear D. Trimming shortened V by 3 bases and J by 9 bases, and 15 bases separated the two germline ends. Germline CDR1 reads LNHDA; CDR2 reads SQIVND (reference sequence). This CDR3 is built from 14 residues. The CDR3 DNA is TGTGCCAGTAGTATTCTAGGCCCCTTGGGGCCCCAGCATTTT. Its translation: CASSILGPLGPQHF.